This T cell receptor (beta chain) was profiled in a study of blood T cell repertoires in COVID-19. Study in general: Acute-phase and convalescent COVID-19 samples originated in the United States, Italy and Spain. T cells, B-cell-depleted T cells, or PBMCs supplied cDNA or gDNA.

The CDR3 is 15 amino acids. Deletions cut 3 bases from V and 4 bases from J, with 15 bases between. Germline V gives CDR1 DFQATT, CDR2 SNEGSKA (reference sequence). The sample holds a few counts of this clone. In the original analysis: Scientists estimated how many nucleated cells there were by amplifying reference gene primers. Measured with immunoSEQ multiplex PCR; TCRdb has only the in-frame clones, and not every one. V and J calls and clone size come straight from that table; D and trimming were deduced from the DNA. The sample records tens of thousands of clones, approximately 89% being singletons.

Input material: peripheral blood. This sequence originates from a human donor with active COVID-19. The donor label of this sample is uncertain. The chain employs TRBV20-1 and TRBJ2-2, with a weak D call TRBD1 (6 bases). This chain's CDR3 is CSASAWGQGTGELFF. The CDR3 region has the DNA TGCAGTGCTAGTGCCTGGGGGCAGGGCACCGGGGAGCTGTTTTTT.